The T cell receptor (beta chain) under discussion was sequenced for a study of control samples from healthy donors and cancer patients. Germline-derived CDR1 and CDR2 are MNHEY and SVGAGI. The CDR3 loop spans 14 amino acids. The junction had 3 bases not matched to a gene; V was cut back by 2 bases and J by 2 bases. Using immunoSEQ multiplex PCR, the repertoire was profiled, and TCRdb retains in-frame clones only, with some absent. The data show 150,000 to 200,000 clones, with roughly 94% seen just once and about 9.3% held by the top ten. The chain employs TRBV6-5 and TRBJ2-7; 7 nucleotides line up with TRBD2. This sequence was found in a woman aged 40 to 50 in good health. Input material: blood. CDR3 sequence: CASSYQGLPYEQYF. The CDR3 nucleotides are TGTGCCAGCAGTTACCAGGGACTACCCTACGAGCAGTACTTC.